The clone carrying this T cell receptor (gamma chain) is judged medium-sized. This sample stems from a study of gamma delta lymphoproliferative disorders and STAT genes. Study information: Delta-chain libraries followed the EuroClonality-NGS standard operating procedure.

Sequencing used genomic DNA taken from PBMCs of patients and controls. TCRdb re-called clones from the multiplex PCR reads via CATT. The sample consists of about 2,400 gamma-chain clones, 9% to 12% of them appearing once. This receptor was taken from a human donor in good health. Sequenced input: blood.

In DNA form, the CDR3 reads TGTGCCTTGTGGGAGGACGCTAATACCACTGGTTGGTTCAAGATATTT. This sequence encodes CALWEDANTTGWFKIF. V is TRGV9 and J is TRGJP1. Since TCRdb gives no J gene, matching the DNA to germline was used here to assign it. The CDR3 extends over 16 amino acids. Germline V gene sequence: CDR1 GITISATS, CDR2 ISYDGTV (reference sequence). V shed 2 bases and J 0 bases; nucleotides not matched to a gene: 6.